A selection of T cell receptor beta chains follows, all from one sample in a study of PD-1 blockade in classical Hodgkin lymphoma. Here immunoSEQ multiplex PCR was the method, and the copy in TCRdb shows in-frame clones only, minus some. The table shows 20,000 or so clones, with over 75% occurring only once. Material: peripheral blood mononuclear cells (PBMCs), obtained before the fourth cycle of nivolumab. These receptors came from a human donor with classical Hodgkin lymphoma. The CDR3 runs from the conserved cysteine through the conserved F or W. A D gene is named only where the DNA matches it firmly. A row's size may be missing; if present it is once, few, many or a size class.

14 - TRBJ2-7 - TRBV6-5 TGTGCCAGCAGTTACGGACAGCCTTCTTACGAGCAGTACTTC CASSYGQPSYEQYF
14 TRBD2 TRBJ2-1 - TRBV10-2 TGCGCCAGCAAGACTAGCTCAACCTACAATGAGCAGTTCTTC CASKTSSTYNEQFF
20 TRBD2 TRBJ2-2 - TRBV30 TGTGCCTGGAGGTCTGGTCTAGCGGGAGGTCCGATCAAGAACACCGGGGAGCTGTTTTTT CAWRSGLAGGPIKNTGELFF
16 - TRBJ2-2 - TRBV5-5 TGTGCCAGCAGCTTGGCGGGCAGTGTTTACACCGGGGAGCTGTTTTTT CASSLAGSVYTGELFF
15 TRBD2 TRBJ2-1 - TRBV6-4 TGTGCCAGCAGTCCTACTAGCGGGACAGCTCATGAGCAGTTCTTC CASSPTSGTAHEQFF
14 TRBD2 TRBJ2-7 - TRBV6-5 TGTGCCAGCAGGAGGACTAGCGGGGTTTACGAGCAGTACTTC CASRRTSGVYEQYF
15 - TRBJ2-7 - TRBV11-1 TGTGCCAGCAGCCTACTAGGAGGGGCGACCTACGAGCAGTACTTC CASSLLGGATYEQYF
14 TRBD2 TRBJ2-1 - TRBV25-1 TGTGCCAGCAGCTTATCGGGAGGACACAATGAGCAGTTCTTC CASSLSGGHNEQFF
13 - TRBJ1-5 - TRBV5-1 TGCGCCAGCAGCTTGAACGGCAATCAGCCCCAGCATTTT CASSLNGNQPQHF
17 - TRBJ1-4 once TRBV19 TGTGCCAGTAGTATTATATCAGCAGATGCAACTAATGAAAAACTGTTTTTT CASSIISADATNEKLFF
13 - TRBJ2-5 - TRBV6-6 TGTGCCAGCAGTATACAGGTCCAAGAGACCCAGTACTTC CASSIQVQETQYF
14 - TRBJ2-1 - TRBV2 TGTGCCAGCAGTGAATCCAGGGGAGGCGGTGAGCAGTTCTTC CASSESRGGGEQFF
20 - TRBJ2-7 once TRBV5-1 TGCGCCAGCAGCTTGGGGGGGAAGACAAGCAAAACGGGAAGCTCCTACGAGCAGTACTTC CASSLGGKTSKTGSSYEQYF
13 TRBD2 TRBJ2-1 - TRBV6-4 TGTGCCAGCAGTATACAACTAGCGGGTGAGCAGTTCTTC CASSIQLAGEQFF
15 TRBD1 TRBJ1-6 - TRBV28 TGTGCCAGCAGTTTTTGGACAGGGGTCAGTTCACCCCTCCACTTT CASSFWTGVSSPLHF
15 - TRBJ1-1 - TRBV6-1 TGTGCCAGCAGTGCACTGAGCGGGGGTGCCACTGAAGCTTTCTTT CASSALSGGATEAFF